What follows is one T cell receptor beta chain and its context. Its antigen is still unknown. Assay used: immunoSEQ multiplex PCR; TCRdb lists only in-frame clones, some missing. The profile shows some 800,000 clones, about 91% of them singletons. It was CD45RO-negative cells, positively selected for CCR7, that made up naive CD8 cells, with terminally differentiated effector memory CD45RA+ cells excluded. This specimen belongs to a study of shared clonotypes between healthy human individuals. Findings and caveats of the study: It was expected that sequencing depth would affect clonotype sharing among donors.

Trimming took 7 bases from V and 2 from J, leaving 13 bases between them. From germline, CDR1 is SQVTM and CDR2 ANQGSEA. This CDR3 has 13 residues. The sequence was obtained from a man younger than 45 in good health. The chain links TRBV29-1 to TRBJ2-3; D might be TRBD1 (6 bases). Sequencing input: naive CD8+ T cells sorted from blood. The DNA of the CDR3 is TGCAGCGCCTGGACAGAAAACACAGATACGCAGTATTTT. This gives the protein CSAWTENTDTQYF.